This entry lists 18 T cell receptor beta chains sequenced from one sample in a study of blood T cell repertoires in COVID-19. The repertoire was sequenced with immunoSEQ multiplex PCR; TCRdb's copy has only in-frame clones and lacks some. The table lists under 250,000 clones, roughly four fifths of them singletons. Sequenced sample: peripheral blood. All receptors derive from a woman aged 65 to 85 with acute or convalescent COVID-19.

The rearrangement uses TRBV2 and TRBJ2-2, with 12 bases identical to TRBD2. The length of the CDR3 is 17 residues. J lost 6 bases, V lost 7 bases, and 12 bases had no gene match. Germline V gene lookup returns CDR1 SNHLY and CDR2 FYNNEI. The CDR3 is CASNGASGGAYAGELFF. The CDR3, as DNA: TGTGCCAGCAACGGGGCTAGCGGGGGGGCCTACGCCGGGGAGCTGTTTTTT.

The chain recombines TRBV7-9 with TRBJ2-3, with D uncertain. The length of the CDR3 is 17 residues. Germline V CDR1 and CDR2: SEHNR, FQNEAQ (reference sequence). Deletions cut 1 base from V and 0 bases from J, with 14 bases between. The CDR3 coding sequence is TGTGCCAGCAGCTTAGACCCCTATGCCCCTAGCACAGATACGCAGTATTTT. As protein: CASSLDPYAPSTDTQYF.

This chain links TRBV3-1 (or the pseudogene TRBV3-2) with TRBJ2-1; 7 positions match TRBD1. The V gene end was trimmed by 3 bases and the J gene end by 0 bases; junction bases not matched to a gene: 2. Germline V gene sequence: CDR1 LGHDT, CDR2 YNNKEL (reference sequence). This CDR3 is 15 amino acids long. DNA for the CDR3: TGTGCCAGCAGCCAGAGACAGGGCTCCTACAATGAGCAGTTCTTC. Translation: CASSQRQGSYNEQFF.

This clone was counted a single time. V is TRBV6-5 and J is TRBJ2-5, with D perhaps TRBD2 (6 bases). Trimming shortened V by 4 bases and J by 5 bases, and 17 bases separated the two germline ends. From germline, CDR1 is MNHEY and CDR2 SVGAGI. CDR3 size: 15 residues. The CDR3 sequence: CASSSTSLEWETQYF. The CDR3 DNA reads TGTGCCAGCAGTTCAACTAGCCTCGAATGGGAGACCCAGTACTTC.

CDR3 loop: CASRKLQGGFSVNEQFF. Written as DNA, the CDR3 is TGTGCCAGTAGAAAACTACAGGGAGGGTTTTCAGTAAATGAGCAGTTCTTC. This chain uses TRBV19 with TRBJ2-1, with a tentative D call TRBD2 (7 bases). V was trimmed by 6 bases and J by 7 bases, leaving 25 bases between them. The CDR3 totals 17 residues. Germline V gives CDR1 LNHDA, CDR2 SQIVND (reference sequence).

The J gene is TRBJ2-5, the V gene TRBV4-1, with D possibly TRBD1 on 6 matching bases. This CDR3 has 16 residues. V shed 8 bases and J shed 1 base, with 20 bases lying between them. Germline CDR1 and CDR2: MGHRA and YSYEKL. The CDR3 region is CASRTLLQGRQETQYF. The CDR3 DNA is TGCGCCAGCCGGACCCTACTCCAGGGGCGCCAAGAGACCCAGTACTTC.

V and J are TRBV4-3 and TRBJ1-2; D remains ambiguous. Trimming took off 4 bases at V and 6 bases at J, with 15 bases between the two ends. CDR3 length: 14 amino acids. Germline-derived CDR1 and CDR2 are LGHNA and YSLEER. In nucleotides, the CDR3 is TGCGCCAGCAGCCTCCAGTCCGGGGTGCATGGCTACACCTTC. This sequence encodes CASSLQSGVHGYTF.

The chain links TRBV24-1 to TRBJ1-2, with 9 bases matching TRBD1. The CDR3 is made up of 15 amino acids. Losses at the gene ends were 2 bases for V and 2 bases for J; bases not matched to a gene: 2. Germline CDR1 reads KGHDR; CDR2 reads SFDVKD. The chain's CDR3 is CATSDSGTGNYGYTF. In nucleotides, the CDR3 is TGTGCCACCAGTGATTCCGGGACAGGGAACTATGGCTACACCTTC.

The V call is TRBV29-1, the J call TRBJ1-1; D gene uncertain. This CDR3 contains 13 residues. V lost 6 bases to trimming and J lost 3 bases, with 14 bases between them. The germline V gene has CDR1 SQVTM and CDR2 ANQGSEA. CDR3 sequence reads: CSVKDTLYTEAFF. The DNA for the CDR3 is TGCAGCGTAAAAGACACCTTATACACTGAAGCTTTCTTT.

The V gene is TRBV29-1, the J gene TRBJ1-4; 7 bases match TRBD1. Losses at the gene ends were 4 bases for V and 8 bases for J; bases not matched to a gene: 10. The CDR3 has 14 amino acids. Germline lookup yields CDR1 SQVTM and CDR2 ANQGSEA. This CDR3 reads CSVAVAGGGEKLFF. CDR3 DNA sequence: TGCAGCGTTGCCGTGGCAGGGGGAGGAGAAAAACTGTTTTTT. The whole variable domain, remainder taken from reference TRBV29-1 and TRBJ1-4, is SAVISQKPSRDICQRGTSLTIQCQVDSQVTMMFWYRQQPGQSLTLIATANQGSEATYESGFVIDKFPISRPNLTFSTLTVSNMSPEDSSIYLCSVAVAGGGEKLFFGSGTQLSVL.

This chain links TRBV4-3 with TRBJ1-6; D may be TRBD1 (6 bases). V shed 0 bases and J shed 10 bases, with 16 bases lying between them. The CDR3 consists of 16 residues. Germline V CDR1 and CDR2: LGHNA, YSLEER. CDR3 amino acids: CASSQDQAGAGSPLHF. In DNA form, the CDR3 reads TGCGCCAGCAGCCAAGATCAAGCGGGGGCCGGGTCACCCCTCCACTTT.

The chain carries TRBV10-1 and TRBJ2-1; D gene unclear. The germline V and J ends were trimmed by 2 bases and 9 bases, with 11 bases remaining between them. Germline-derived CDR1 and CDR2 are WNHNN and SYGVQD (reference sequence). This CDR3 has 13 amino acids. CDR3 sequence reads: CASSESFLAEQFF. CDR3 in DNA: TGCGCCAGCAGTGAGAGTTTCTTAGCTGAGCAGTTCTTC.

The chain employs TRBV7-2 and TRBJ2-7, with 7 bases matching TRBD1. The length of the CDR3 is 15 residues. J was trimmed by 0 bases and V by 1 base; bases with no gene match: 3. Germline V gene lookup returns CDR1 SGHTA and CDR2 FQGNSA. The CDR3 loop reads CASSLGQGSSYEQYF. The DNA of the CDR3 is TGTGCCAGCAGCTTAGGACAGGGTAGCTCCTACGAGCAGTACTTC.

V and J are TRBV6-6 and TRBJ1-2, with D unresolved. With 4 bases removed from V and 4 bases from J, the gap between germline ends came to 16 bases. CDR1 and CDR2 (germline): MNHNY, SVGAGI (reference sequence). The CDR3 covers 15 residues. This CDR3 is CASSSSSFTLYGYTF. DNA for the CDR3: TGTGCCAGCAGTTCCTCCTCGTTCACTCTCTATGGCTACACCTTC.

This rearrangement joins TRBV5-5 to TRBJ1-6; 7 nucleotides align to TRBD1. The CDR3 has 16 amino acids. V gave up 4 bases and J gave up 3 bases; unmatched junction bases: 7. Looked up from germline, CDR1 is SGHKS and CDR2 is YYEKEE (reference sequence). CDR3 sequence: CASSPSDRHYNSPLHF. The CDR3, as DNA: TGTGCCAGCAGCCCCTCGGACAGGCACTATAATTCACCCCTCCACTTT.

V and J are TRBV5-8 and TRBJ1-4; 9 bases map to TRBD1. Germline V gene data show CDR1 as SGHTS and CDR2 as YDEGEE. This CDR3 is built from 15 residues. The J segment lost 4 bases and the V segment lost 3 bases, leaving 4 bases of the junction unmatched. CDR3 in DNA: TGTGCCAGCAGCTCGGGGACAGGGCTTAATGAAAAACTGTTTTTT. Its translation: CASSSGTGLNEKLFF. Using reference TRBV5-8 and TRBJ1-4 for the parts outside the CDR3, the full variable domain is EAGVTQSPTHLIKTRGQQATLRCSPISGHTSVYWYQQALGLGLQFLLWYDEGEERNRGNFPPRFSGRQFPNYSSELNVNALELEDSALYLCASSSGTGLNEKLFFGSGTQLSVL.

The chain links TRBV2 to TRBJ1-4, with 11 bases aligning to TRBD1. CDR3 length: 15 amino acids. Germline values: CDR1 SNHLY, CDR2 FYNNEI. The J segment lost 6 bases and the V segment lost 8 bases, leaving 8 bases of the junction unmatched. The CDR3: CASQQGQGGYEKLFF. The CDR3 region has the DNA TGTGCCAGCCAGCAGGGACAGGGGGGGTATGAAAAACTGTTTTTT.

This rearrangement joins TRBV5-1 to TRBJ1-1; 8 nucleotides agree with TRBD1. The CDR3 contains 16 residues. The junction had 8 bases not matched to a gene; V was cut back by 4 bases and J by 0 bases. Germline V gene data show CDR1 as SGHRS and CDR2 as YFSETQ. The CDR3 nucleotides read TGCGCCAGCAGCCCCGGCCAGGGGGCTCTGAACACTGAAGCTTTCTTT. It translates to CASSPGQGALNTEAFF.